This TCR beta chain appears in the sequencing data of a study of graft-versus-host responses after intestinal transplantation. The wider study: Isolated intestinal, liver-intestinal, or multivisceral transplants had been given to the recipients. Tacrolimus plus steroids were given to all recipients for roughly 3 years, preceded by anti-thymocyte globulin induction.

The CDR3 totals 13 residues. Per germline, CDR1 SNHLY and CDR2 FYNNEI. Trimming left V 8 bases short and J 5 bases short, with 15 bases between. Here immunoSEQ multiplex PCR was the method, and the copy in TCRdb shows in-frame clones only, minus some. Of 85,000 to 100,000 clones in the sample, roughly 82% were seen once. This sample comprised PBMCs, obtained 255 days after intestinal transplant. V usage is TRBV2 and J usage is TRBJ2-5, with D possibly called TRBD1 or TRBD2 (5 bases each). This receptor was taken from a human patient who received an intestinal transplant, so some T cells may come from the graft donor. As DNA, the CDR3 is TGTGCCAGCTTACCGGGACGGAGTGAGACCCAGTACTTC. Its translation: CASLPGRSETQYF.